Given below is one TCR beta chain in context. Per the germline V gene, CDR1 is SGHVS and CDR2 is FQNEAQ. This CDR3 region has 13 residues. V was pared by 4 bases and J by 7 bases, with 13 bases between. Authors' methods: From reference gene primer amplification, estimates of nucleated cell counts were derived. Generated by immunoSEQ multiplex PCR, the TCRdb table keeps only in-frame clones and is missing some. The V and J calls and clone size are taken from that table; D and trimming were inferred from the DNA. The sample has roughly 220,000 clones, roughly 88% seen once. The data derive from a study of blood T cell repertoires in COVID-19. Background on the study: Whether acute or convalescent, the COVID-19 samples came from the United States, Italy and Spain.

Study members were between about 18 and 100 years old and lived in some 26 US regions. Participants' reported clinical history set cohort assignment. The chain links TRBV7-8 to TRBJ2-5; D may be TRBD1 (6 bases). The origin of this receptor is a woman between 50 and 59 years old with acute COVID-19. Sequencing input: PBMCs or T cells enriched from blood (not recorded which). Here the CDR3 DNA reads TGTGCCAGCAGCTCGACAGGCTTGGGGACCCAGTACTTC. Protein product: CASSSTGLGTQYF.